This is a list of T cell receptor beta chains from one sample in a study of regulatory T cells in long-lasting Graves disease. A single record per CDR3 protein comes from TCRdb applying MiXCR to the multiplex PCR reads. The data contain about 430,000 distinct CDR3 sequences, around 16% of them singletons. The data were also submitted as part of a second study, on T cells in Graves' hyperthyroidism and ophthalmopathy.

The sequenced sample was peripheral blood mononuclear cells (PBMCs), obtained at new diagnosis, from a patient treated with antithyroid drugs. These receptors were obtained from a woman aged 40 to 49 with Graves disease. Each CDR3 is given with its conserved first and last residue. A D gene is named only where the DNA matches it firmly. Rows may omit the clone size; those that give it use once, few, many or a size class.

CDR3 length	D gene	V gene	clone size	J gene	CDR3 protein	CDR3 DNA
18	TRBD1	TRBV12-5	many	TRBJ1-1	CASGVRSLGGARNTEAFF	TGTGCTAGTGGTGTCAGAAGTTTAGGGGGCGCGAGGAACACTGAAGCTTTCTTT
23	TRBD2	TRBV11-3	few	TRBJ2-1	CASSLDRFGWVFGGSGEYNEQFF	TGTGCCAGCAGCTTAGATCGATTCGGCTGGGTATTCGGGGGTAGCGGGGAATACAATGAGCAGTTCTTC
13	-	TRBV28	many	TRBJ2-1	CASSFGAYNEQFF	TGTGCCAGCAGTTTCGGGGCTTACAATGAGCAGTTCTTC
14	-	TRBV3-1	many	TRBJ1-2	CASSQEGGRGGYTF	TGTGCCAGCAGCCAAGAGGGGGGCCGTGGAGGCTACACCTTC
17	-	TRBV28	many	TRBJ1-1	CASSDHGYGTRGTEAFF	TGTGCCAGCAGTGACCACGGGTACGGGACCCGGGGCACTGAAGCTTTCTTT
16	-	TRBV12-3/TRBV12-4	few	TRBJ2-1	CASSSYRDGSYNEQFF	TGTGCCAGCAGTTCGTACCGGGACGGCTCCTACAATGAGCAGTTCTTC
15	TRBD1	TRBV7-8	many	TRBJ2-5	CASSGRQGARETQYF	TGTGCCAGCAGCGGCCGACAGGGGGCTCGCGAGACCCAGTACTTC
12	TRBD1	TRBV9	many	TRBJ1-1	CASSPRTGEAFF	TGTGCCAGCAGCCCTCGGACAGGTGAGGCTTTCTTT
15	-	TRBV19	-	TRBJ1-1	CASSPTAGMNTEAFF	TGTGCCAGTAGTCCCACGGCAGGGATGAACACTGAAGCTTTCTTT
13	-	TRBV19	-	TRBJ1-5	CASRRGHNQPQHF	TGTGCCAGCCGAAGGGGCCACAATCAGCCCCAGCATTTT
15	-	TRBV9	many	TRBJ2-7	CASSVALGQQYEQYF	TGTGCCAGCAGCGTAGCTTTAGGACAGCAATACGAGCAGTACTTC
17	TRBD2	TRBV25-1	many	TRBJ2-1	CASSELLAGDPYNEQFF	TGTGCCAGCAGTGAGCTACTAGCGGGGGACCCCTACAATGAGCAGTTCTTC
16	TRBD2	TRBV7-9	-	TRBJ2-1	CAIREAGGQGYNEQFF	TGTGCCATCAGGGAAGCGGGAGGGCAAGGGTACAATGAGCAGTTCTTC
14	TRBD2	TRBV6-1	-	TRBJ2-6	CASSRGGRANVLTF	TGTGCCAGCAGCCGGGGGGGGAGGGCCAACGTCCTGACTTTC
15	TRBD1	TRBV6-1	-	TRBJ2-2	CASSVEGQAGGELFF	TGTGCCAGCAGTGTGGAGGGACAGGCGGGCGGGGAGCTGTTTTTT
16	-	TRBV5-4	-	TRBJ2-3	CASSFGSGPSTDTQYF	TGTGCCAGCAGCTTTGGGTCGGGACCCAGCACAGATACGCAGTATTTT
14	-	TRBV6-2/TRBV6-3	many	TRBJ2-1	CASTPLESYNEQFF	TGTGCCAGCACGCCTCTAGAATCCTACAATGAGCAGTTCTTC
19	TRBD2	TRBV4-1	-	TRBJ2-4	CASSQDRWGAGGPGNIQYF	TGCGCCAGCAGCCAAGATAGGTGGGGAGCGGGAGGGCCGGGGAACATTCAGTACTTC
13	-	TRBV11-1	many	TRBJ2-1	CASSLSWVDEQFF	TGTGCCAGCAGCTTATCTTGGGTCGATGAGCAGTTCTTC
15	-	TRBV14	many	TRBJ1-1	CASSQDYNRNTEAFF	TGTGCCAGCAGCCAAGATTATAACAGGAACACTGAAGCTTTCTTT
14	-	TRBV6-4	few	TRBJ2-2	CASRPGFNTGELFF	TGTGCCAGCAGACCGGGCTTTAACACCGGGGAGCTGTTTTTT
14	TRBD1	TRBV3-1	many	TRBJ1-2	CASSQVIGTVGYTF	TGTGCCAGCAGCCAAGTGATCGGGACAGTTGGCTACACCTTC
15	-	TRBV14	-	TRBJ1-1	CASSQFELDRTEAFF	TGTGCCAGCAGCCAATTTGAACTCGACCGCACTGAAGCTTTCTTT
14	TRBD1	TRBV7-9	many	TRBJ2-1	CASSPGQYYNEQFF	TGTGCCAGCAGCCCGGGACAGTACTACAATGAGCAGTTCTTC
15	TRBD2	TRBV28	many	TRBJ2-1	CASSSPLAEGDEQFF	TGTGCCAGCAGTTCCCCCCTAGCGGAGGGCGATGAGCAGTTCTTC
14	TRBD2	TRBV30	-	TRBJ2-1	CAWGLAGASYEQFF	TGTGCCTGGGGTCTAGCGGGAGCCTCCTATGAGCAGTTCTTC
13	-	TRBV7-2	few	TRBJ2-7	CASSPGGAYEQHF	TGTGCCAGCAGCCCCGGCGGGGCCTACGAGCAGCACTTC
14	-	TRBV19	few	TRBJ1-5	CASSTWDLNQPQHF	TGTGCCAGTAGTACCTGGGACCTCAATCAGCCCCAGCATTTT
12	-	TRBV30	many	TRBJ1-5	CACAAGNQPQHF	TGTGCCTGCGCCGCAGGTAATCAGCCCCAGCATTTT
15	-	TRBV6-9	-	TRBJ2-2	CASSYSRQSTGELFF	TGTGCCAGCAGTTACTCAAGACAGAGCACCGGGGAGCTGTTTTTT
14	-	TRBV6-1	many	TRBJ2-1	CASSDGTAYNEQFF	TGTGCCAGCAGCGACGGAACAGCCTACAATGAGCAGTTCTTC
13	TRBD1	TRBV18	many	TRBJ2-4	CASSPGQGDIQYF	TGTGCCAGCTCACCGGGACAGGGAGACATTCAGTACTTC
17	-	TRBV6-2/TRBV6-3	-	TRBJ2-1	CASSYSPPGVVDNEQFF	TGTGCCAGCAGTTACTCGCCTCCGGGAGTCGTCGACAATGAGCAGTTCTTC
22	TRBD2	TRBV7-9	many	TRBJ2-1	CASSVGLAGLAGGPYSYNEQFF	TGTGCCAGCAGCGTAGGTCTGGCCGGGCTAGCGGGAGGACCCTACTCCTACAATGAGCAGTTCTTC
14	TRBD2	TRBV10-2	few	TRBJ2-1	CASSPGLVNNEQFF	TGCGCCAGCAGCCCGGGACTAGTTAACAATGAGCAGTTCTTC
19	TRBD2	TRBV20-1	few	TRBJ2-1	CSAKIPGLAGGPNYNEQFF	TGCAGTGCTAAGATACCGGGACTAGCGGGAGGGCCGAACTACAATGAGCAGTTCTTC
17	TRBD2	TRBV7-2	many	TRBJ2-5	CASSLGLAGGTGETQYF	TGTGCCAGCAGCTTAGGCCTAGCGGGAGGCACCGGAGAGACCCAGTACTTC